These 9 T cell receptor beta chains originate from one sample sequenced in a study of blood T cell repertoires in COVID-19. TCRdb's copy holds only in-frame clones and misses some; the assay was immunoSEQ multiplex PCR. The profile covers 200,000 or so clones, with 86% appearing a single time and over 3% taken by the ten largest. Material: PBMCs or T cells enriched from blood (not recorded which). Source of these receptors: a woman in her forties with acute COVID-19.

The V call is TRBV5-1, the J call TRBJ1-1; 7 nucleotides match TRBD1. The length of the CDR3 is 15 residues. Germline CDR1 is SGHRS and CDR2 is YFSETQ. Unmatched junction bases numbered 9, after V lost 4 bases and J lost 3 bases. The CDR3 loop is CASSQPGGVDTEAFF. For the CDR3, the DNA is TGCGCCAGCAGCCAACCAGGGGGTGTTGACACTGAAGCTTTCTTT.

In DNA, the CDR3 is TGTGCCAGCAGCTTGGGAGGACAGGGGGCTCTCTATGGCTACACCTTC. It yields the protein CASSLGGQGALYGYTF. The chain carries TRBV5-6 and TRBJ1-2, with 11 bases matching TRBD1. V shed 0 bases, J shed 4 bases, and the junction held 5 bases outside the gene matches. Looked up from germline, CDR1 is SGHDT and CDR2 is YYEEEE. The CDR3 has 16 amino acids.

The chain combines TRBV6-2 or TRBV6-3 with TRBJ1-6; D remains ambiguous. Germline-derived CDR1 and CDR2 are MNHEY and SVGEGT. This CDR3 is 16 amino acids long. Trimming shortened V by 4 bases and J by 10 bases, and 20 bases separated the two germline ends. In DNA, the CDR3 is TGTGCCAGCAGTTCCCAATACGGGCCGGGGAACTCACCCCTCCACTTT. Translating it yields CASSSQYGPGNSPLHF.

This chain links TRBV19 with TRBJ1-2, with D unresolved. Per germline, CDR1 LNHDA and CDR2 SQIVND (reference sequence). The CDR3 has 15 amino acids. Trimming stripped 5 bases from V and 7 bases from J, with 20 bases between. The CDR3 coding sequence is TGTGCCAGTAGTGTCAAGAACGGAGGGCCTTTTGGCTACACCTTC. Translation gives CASSVKNGGPFGYTF.

The chain has TRBV10-1 and TRBJ2-1; TRBD2 agrees at 13 bases. From germline, CDR1 is WNHNN and CDR2 SYGVQD (reference sequence). J gave up 4 bases and V 0 bases, and 3 bases lay outside the gene matches. There are 17 residues in the CDR3. The CDR3 protein is CASSESRTSGSYNEQFF. The CDR3 DNA is TGCGCCAGCAGTGAGTCGAGGACTAGCGGGAGTTACAATGAGCAGTTCTTC.

The count of this clone is one. The chain uses TRBV3-1 (or the pseudogene TRBV3-2) and TRBJ1-5; 7 bases agree with TRBD1. Germline assignment: CDR1 LGHDT and CDR2 YNNKEL (reference sequence). This CDR3 is 14 amino acids long. V was clipped by 4 bases and J by 7 bases; unmatched bases: 7. The CDR3 DNA is TGTGCCAGCAGCCCGACAGGGTACCGACAGCCCCAGCATTTT. Translation gives CASSPTGYRQPQHF.

The chain couples TRBV5-5 to TRBJ1-4, with 11 nucleotides matching TRBD1. This CDR3 is built from 17 residues. The junction had 2 bases not matched to a gene; V was cut back by 0 bases and J by 1 base. CDR1 is SGHKS and CDR2 is YYEKEE in the germline V gene (reference sequence). The CDR3 here is CASSLVGTGGTNEKLFF. CDR3 in DNA: TGTGCCAGCAGCTTGGTTGGGACAGGGGGAACTAATGAAAAACTGTTTTTT.

V gene TRBV5-5 combines with J gene TRBJ1-1, with TRBD1 identical over 9 bases. CDR1 SGHKS and CDR2 YYEKEE come from the germline V gene (reference sequence). This CDR3 has 15 amino acids. Trimming at V came to 4 bases and at J to 3 bases, leaving 7 bases not matched to a gene. The CDR3 reads CASSHRGRFYTEAFF. Written as DNA, the CDR3 is TGTGCCAGCAGCCACAGGGGGCGATTTTACACTGAAGCTTTCTTT.

In this sample, this clone turned up once. The V call is TRBV29-1, the J call TRBJ1-2; 8 bases line up with TRBD1. This CDR3 spans 11 amino acids. V lost 5 bases, J lost 7 bases, and 3 bases stayed unmatched. Germline lookup yields CDR1 SQVTM and CDR2 ANQGSEA. The CDR3 is CSVPTGGGYTF. The CDR3 region has the DNA TGCAGCGTTCCAACAGGGGGTGGCTACACCTTC.